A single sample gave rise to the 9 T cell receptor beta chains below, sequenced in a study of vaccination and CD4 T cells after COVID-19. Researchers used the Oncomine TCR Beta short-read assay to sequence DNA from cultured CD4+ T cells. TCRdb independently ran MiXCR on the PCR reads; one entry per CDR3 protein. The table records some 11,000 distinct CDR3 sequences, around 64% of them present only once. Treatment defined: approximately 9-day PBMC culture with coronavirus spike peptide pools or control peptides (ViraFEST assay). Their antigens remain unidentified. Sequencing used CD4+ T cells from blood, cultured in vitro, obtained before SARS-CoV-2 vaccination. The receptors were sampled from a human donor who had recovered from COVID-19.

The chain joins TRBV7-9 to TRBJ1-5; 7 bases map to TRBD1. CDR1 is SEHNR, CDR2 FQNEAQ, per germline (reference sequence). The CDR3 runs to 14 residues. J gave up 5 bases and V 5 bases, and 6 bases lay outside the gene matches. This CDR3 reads CASSKQGWDQPQHF. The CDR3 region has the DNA TGTGCCAGCAGCAAACAGGGGTGGGATCAGCCCCAGCATTTT.

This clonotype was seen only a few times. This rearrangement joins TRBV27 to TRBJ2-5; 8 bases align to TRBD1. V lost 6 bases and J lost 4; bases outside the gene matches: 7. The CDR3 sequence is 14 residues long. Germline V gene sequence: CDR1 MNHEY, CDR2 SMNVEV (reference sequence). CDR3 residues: CASSLGQGAETQYF. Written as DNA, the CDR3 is TGTGCCAGCAGCCTCGGACAGGGTGCAGAGACCCAGTACTTC.

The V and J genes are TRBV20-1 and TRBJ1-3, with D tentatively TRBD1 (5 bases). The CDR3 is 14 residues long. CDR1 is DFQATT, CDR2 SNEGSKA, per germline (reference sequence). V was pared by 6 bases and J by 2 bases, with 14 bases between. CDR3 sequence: CSAPLGGTGNTIYF. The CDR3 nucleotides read TGCAGTGCCCCCCTTGGGGGAACTGGAAACACCATATATTTT.

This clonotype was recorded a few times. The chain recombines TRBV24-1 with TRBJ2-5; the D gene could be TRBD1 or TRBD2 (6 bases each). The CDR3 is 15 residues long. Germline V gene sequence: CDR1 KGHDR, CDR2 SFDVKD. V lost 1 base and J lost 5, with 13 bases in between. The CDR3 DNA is TGTGCCACCAGTGATTTAACCCTAGGGGGGGAGACCCAGTACTTC. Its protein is CATSDLTLGGETQYF.

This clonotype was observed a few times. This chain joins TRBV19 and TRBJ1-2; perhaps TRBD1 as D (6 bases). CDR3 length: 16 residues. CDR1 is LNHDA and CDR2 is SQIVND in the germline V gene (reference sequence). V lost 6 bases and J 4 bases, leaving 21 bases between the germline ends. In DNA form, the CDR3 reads TGTGCCAGTAGGGAGGACAGCCAGGCCCTAACCTATGGCTACACCTTC. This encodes CASREDSQALTYGYTF.

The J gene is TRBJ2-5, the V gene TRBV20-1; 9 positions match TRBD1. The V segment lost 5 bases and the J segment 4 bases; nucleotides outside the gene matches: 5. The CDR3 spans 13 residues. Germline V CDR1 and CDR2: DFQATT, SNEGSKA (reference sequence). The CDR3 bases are TGCAGTGCTGTGACAGGGGGGGTAGAGACCCAGTACTTC. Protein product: CSAVTGGVETQYF.

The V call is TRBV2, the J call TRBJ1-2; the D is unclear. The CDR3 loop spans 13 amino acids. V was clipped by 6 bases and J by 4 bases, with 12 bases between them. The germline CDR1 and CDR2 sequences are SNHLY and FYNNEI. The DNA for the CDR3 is TGTGCCAGCAGCGCCATGAGAGGCTATGGCTACACCTTC. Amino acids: CASSAMRGYGYTF.

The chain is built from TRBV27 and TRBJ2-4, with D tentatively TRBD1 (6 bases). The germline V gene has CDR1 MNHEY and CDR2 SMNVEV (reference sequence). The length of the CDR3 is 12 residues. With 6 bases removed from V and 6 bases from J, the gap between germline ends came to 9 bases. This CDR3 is CASRQGRNIQYF. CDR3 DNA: TGTGCCAGCAGACAGGGAAGAAACATTCAGTACTTC.

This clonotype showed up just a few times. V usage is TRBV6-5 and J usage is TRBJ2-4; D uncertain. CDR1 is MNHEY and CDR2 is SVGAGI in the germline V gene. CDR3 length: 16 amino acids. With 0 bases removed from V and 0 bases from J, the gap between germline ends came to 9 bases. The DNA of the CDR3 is TGTGCCAGCAGTTACTCCGGAGCACTAGCCAAAAACATTCAGTACTTC. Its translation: CASSYSGALAKNIQYF.